These 8 T cell receptor beta chains share one sample of origin, sequenced in a study of blood T cell repertoires in COVID-19. Clones were read by immunoSEQ multiplex PCR, and TCRdb kept only the in-frame ones, dropping some. The sample carries about 39,000 clones, around 95% recorded once. Sequenced material: peripheral blood. The receptors come from a human donor with active COVID-19. The donor label of this sample is uncertain.

J is TRBJ1-4 and V is TRBV7-2, with D possibly matching TRBD1 (5 bases). V dropped 5 bases and J dropped 2 bases, with 9 bases sitting between them. Looked up from germline, CDR1 is SGHTA and CDR2 is FQGNSA. This CDR3 contains 14 residues. CDR3 amino acids: CASSPAGTNEKLFF. For the CDR3, the DNA is TGTGCCAGCAGCCCCGCAGGGACTAATGAAAAACTGTTTTTT.

This sequence joins TRBV5-4 and TRBJ2-7; possible D gene TRBD2, 6 bases. The germline V gene encodes CDR1 SGHNT and CDR2 YYREEE (reference sequence). This CDR3 comprises 15 residues. Trimming took off 4 bases at V and 2 bases at J, with 16 bases between the two ends. The CDR3 bases are TGTGCCAGCAGCAATTCCTTAGGAGGGACCTACGAGCAGTACTTC. Its protein product is CASSNSLGGTYEQYF.

The table lists this clone with a count of one. V and J are TRBV15 and TRBJ2-7; 8 positions match TRBD2. Germline CDR1 is LNHNV and CDR2 is YYDKDF (reference sequence). This CDR3 is 14 amino acids long. V lost 3 bases and J lost 6; bases outside the gene matches: 7. CDR3: CATSSVGGASEQYF. CDR3 in DNA: TGTGCCACCAGCAGTGTCGGGGGGGCCTCCGAGCAGTACTTC.

CDR3 loop: CASSLVGDSNSPLHF. DNA for the CDR3: TGTGCCAGCAGCTTGGTGGGGGACAGTAATTCACCCCTCCACTTT. The chain joins TRBV5-4 to TRBJ1-6; 7 nucleotides match TRBD1. Looked up from germline, CDR1 is SGHNT and CDR2 is YYREEE (reference sequence). With 0 bases clipped from V and 6 bases from J, the junction kept 3 bases outside the gene matches. CDR3 length: 15 amino acids. The variable domain in full, with the rest retrieved from reference TRBV5-4 and TRBJ1-6, is ETGVTQSPTHLIKTRGQQVTLRCSSQSGHNTVSWYQQALGQGPQFIFQYYREEENGRGNFPPRFSGLQFPNYSSELNVNALELDDSALYLCASSLVGDSNSPLHFGNGTRLTVT.

Here the CDR3 reads CASSVAGGTADTQYF. Here the CDR3 DNA reads TGTGCCAGCAGCGTAGCGGGCGGGACGGCAGATACGCAGTATTTT. This chain links TRBV9 with TRBJ2-3, with a weak D call TRBD2 (6 bases). CDR1 is SGDLS and CDR2 is YYNGEE in the germline V gene. The length of the CDR3 is 15 residues. V dropped 0 bases and J dropped 4 bases, with 12 bases sitting between them.

V is TRBV18 and J is TRBJ2-1; a weak D match, TRBD1 (5 bases). The germline gives CDR1 KGHSH, CDR2 LQKENI. The CDR3 totals 14 residues. The germline V and J ends were trimmed by 2 bases and 9 bases, with 14 bases remaining between them. CDR3 nucleotide sequence: TGTGCCAGCTCACCAGGCAAGGGGTTTAGTGAGCAGTTCTTC. It specifies CASSPGKGFSEQFF.

The CDR3: CASSQPGLAGGGEQYF. CDR3 in DNA: TGTGCCAGCAGCCAACCGGGGTTAGCGGGAGGGGGCGAGCAGTACTTC. The chain has TRBV7-2 and TRBJ2-7; 11 nucleotides align to TRBD2. The germline gives CDR1 SGHTA, CDR2 FQGNSA. The CDR3 has 16 residues. V shed 5 bases, J shed 6 bases, and the junction held 12 bases outside the gene matches.

V usage is TRBV28 and J usage is TRBJ2-2, with 14 positions matching TRBD2. Trimming cost V 6 bases and J 8 bases; bases outside gene matches: 8. This CDR3 region has 16 residues. CDR1 and CDR2 (germline): MDHEN, SYDVKM. The CDR3 DNA sequence: TGTGCCAGCAGACCCGGGACTAGCGGGAGTTGGGGGGAGCTGTTTTTT. Its translation: CASRPGTSGSWGELFF.